This entry lists 27 T cell receptor beta chains sequenced from one sample in a study of T cell changes during pregnancy in multiple sclerosis. Here immunoSEQ multiplex PCR was the method, and the copy in TCRdb shows in-frame clones only, minus some. The sample yields tens of thousands of clones, about 90% seen once. The source material was peripheral blood, sampled in the second trimester of pregnancy. The receptor set was obtained from a female donor with multiple sclerosis, enrolled in a pregnancy study.

The CDR3 nucleotides read TGTGCCAGCAGCTTGCTAGCAGGTTCGAGCTCTGGGGCCAACGTCCTGACTTTC. Protein sequence: CASSLLAGSSSGANVLTF. This sequence joins TRBV5-6 and TRBJ2-6, with a tentative D call TRBD2 (5 bases). The length of the CDR3 is 18 residues. The ends were cut back, 1 base at V and 0 bases at J, with 14 bases in the middle. The germline gives CDR1 SGHDT, CDR2 YYEEEE.

The chain employs TRBV18 and TRBJ1-6; D not resolved. The CDR3 runs 13 residues. Trimming removed 6 bases at V and 7 bases at J, with 10 bases between. Germline V gene sequence: CDR1 KGHSH, CDR2 LQKENI. The CDR3 sequence is CASSPKWNSPLHF. Written as DNA, the CDR3 is TGTGCCAGCTCTCCTAAATGGAATTCACCCCTCCACTTT.

This chain connects TRBV7-9 to TRBJ2-3, with TRBD2 identical over 11 bases. Unmatched junction bases numbered 11, after V lost 4 bases and J lost 8 bases. This CDR3 region has 16 residues. Germline values: CDR1 SEHNR, CDR2 FQNEAQ (reference sequence). This CDR3 is CASSSIPGLAVSTQYF. CDR3 nucleotide sequence: TGTGCCAGCAGCTCGATCCCGGGACTAGCGGTGTCTACGCAGTATTTT.

The chain joins TRBV7-2 to TRBJ2-3; 8 bases map to TRBD2. The CDR3 loop spans 14 amino acids. The ends lost 5 bases at V and 3 bases at J; junction bases unmatched: 4. Germline values: CDR1 SGHTA, CDR2 FQGNSA. CDR3 DNA sequence: TGTGCCAGCAGCCGAGCGGGGGTGACAGATACGCAGTATTTT. Translating gives CASSRAGVTDTQYF.

V is TRBV2 and J is TRBJ2-3; 8 bases are shared with TRBD2. V was pared by 7 bases and J by 0 bases, with 9 bases of the junction left unmatched. This CDR3 comprises 16 residues. Germline V lookup: CDR1 SNHLY, CDR2 FYNNEI. CDR3 in amino acids: CASTKRGGHSTDTQYF. Written as DNA, the CDR3 is TGTGCCAGCACCAAACGGGGGGGCCATAGCACAGATACGCAGTATTTT. The full variable domain, rest sourced from reference TRBV2 and TRBJ2-3, is EPEVTQTPSHQVTQMGQEVILRCVPISNHLYFYWYRQILGQKVEFLVSFYNNEISEKSEIFDDQFSVERPDGSNFTLKIRSTKLEDSAMYFCASTKRGGHSTDTQYFGPGTRLTVL.

This clone is classed as medium-sized (0.01 to 0.1%). The sample carries other DNA sequences with the same CDR3. The chain combines TRBV29-1 with TRBJ1-1; D remains unclear. V was cut by 4 bases and J by 0 bases, with 9 bases left in between. CDR1 is SQVTM and CDR2 is ANQGSEA in the germline V gene. This CDR3 region has 13 residues. The CDR3 DNA sequence: TGCAGCGTTGGAGGGTTACTGAACACTGAAGCTTTCTTT. Amino acids: CSVGGLLNTEAFF.

This clone was seen just once. The V and J genes are TRBV4-1 and TRBJ2-7, with D possibly being TRBD1 (6 bases). Germline V gene lookup returns CDR1 MGHRA and CDR2 YSYEKL. The ends were cut back, 2 bases at V and 2 bases at J, with 10 bases in the middle. The CDR3 is 14 residues long. In nucleotides, the CDR3 is TGCGCCAGCAGCCAACCAGGGACACCCTACGAGCAGTACTTC. It codes for CASSQPGTPYEQYF.

The chain combines TRBV5-4 with TRBJ2-7, with 7 bases fitting TRBD1. Losses at the gene ends were 0 bases for V and 2 bases for J; bases not matched to a gene: 5. Per the germline V gene, CDR1 is SGHNT and CDR2 is YYREEE (reference sequence). The CDR3 has 15 amino acids. The DNA for the CDR3 is TGTGCCAGCAGCTTGGCAGGGGGTAGAGCCTACGAGCAGTACTTC. As protein: CASSLAGGRAYEQYF.

In this sample, this clone turned up once. The J gene is TRBJ2-5, the V gene TRBV10-1; 8 nucleotides align to TRBD2. Trimming took 0 bases from V and 4 from J; bases not matched to a gene: 13. The CDR3 runs to 18 residues. CDR1 and CDR2 from the germline V gene are WNHNN and SYGVQD (reference sequence). In DNA form, the CDR3 reads TGCGCCAGCAGTGAGTCAAGCGGGGGCACCGGGGTAGGAGAGACCCAGTACTTC. Translated, it gives CASSESSGGTGVGETQYF.

V gene TRBV27 combines with J gene TRBJ1-2; D is perhaps TRBD1 (5 bases). CDR3 length: 17 amino acids. CDR1 MNHEY and CDR2 SMNVEV come from the germline V gene (reference sequence). Trimming shortened V by 5 bases and J by 6 bases, and 25 bases separated the two germline ends. CDR3 nucleotides: TGTGCCAGCAGTCGTGAATTAGGGGCAGCGCGTTTCGATGGCTACACCTTC. It yields the protein CASSRELGAARFDGYTF.

V usage is TRBV4-1 and J usage is TRBJ2-7, with D tentatively TRBD1 (6 bases). The V end lost 4 bases, the J end lost 5 bases, and 15 bases lay between the germline ends. Germline CDR1 reads MGHRA; CDR2 reads YSYEKL. This CDR3 has 14 residues. The CDR3 is CASSLLYRVHEQYF. In DNA form, the CDR3 reads TGCGCCAGCAGCCTCCTCTACAGGGTCCACGAGCAGTACTTC.

The rearrangement joins TRBV5-5 to TRBJ1-5; D might be TRBD1 (5 bases). V lost 2 bases to trimming and J lost 6 bases, with 12 bases between them. Looked up from germline, CDR1 is SGHKS and CDR2 is YYEKEE (reference sequence). This CDR3 is built from 14 residues. The CDR3: CASSFRQGTQPQHF. The CDR3 nucleotides read TGTGCCAGCAGCTTCCGTCAGGGAACTCAGCCCCAGCATTTT.

V usage is TRBV19 and J usage is TRBJ2-5, with 10 bases lining up with TRBD1. This CDR3 spans 15 amino acids. Per the germline V gene, CDR1 is LNHDA and CDR2 is SQIVND (reference sequence). V shed 8 bases and J 5 bases; nucleotides not matched to a gene: 11. The CDR3 DNA reads as TGTGCCAGTCAACGGGACAGGGGTAATACTGAGACCCAGTACTTC. It yields the protein CASQRDRGNTETQYF.

The chain has TRBV11-3 and TRBJ2-1; 8 bases are shared with TRBD2. The CDR3 loop spans 15 amino acids. With 1 base clipped from V and 6 bases from J, the junction kept 5 bases outside the gene matches. Germline lookup yields CDR1 SGHNT and CDR2 YENEEA. The CDR3 spells CASSLGGLAFNEQFF. In nucleotides, the CDR3 is TGTGCCAGCAGCTTAGGTGGACTAGCTTTCAATGAGCAGTTCTTC.

The V call is TRBV7-8, the J call TRBJ2-5; 10 positions agree with TRBD1. Germline CDR1 is SGHVS and CDR2 is FQNEAQ. This CDR3 contains 15 residues. Losses at the gene ends were 4 bases for V and 5 bases for J; bases not matched to a gene: 7. The CDR3 region has the DNA TGTGCCAGCAGCTCAATGACAGGGGGCGCGGAGACCCAGTACTTC. This codes for CASSSMTGGAETQYF.

This chain links TRBV4-2 with TRBJ2-7; 11 bases fit TRBD2. This CDR3 has 16 residues. CDR1 LGHNA and CDR2 YNFKEQ come from the germline V gene. Trimming at V came to 4 bases and at J to 0 bases, leaving 5 bases not matched to a gene. CDR3 sequence (DNA): TGTGCCAGCAGCCTGCCCCTAGCGGGGGGCTCCTACGAGCAGTACTTC. Amino acids: CASSLPLAGGSYEQYF.

The table lists this clone with a count of one. The CDR3 DNA follows: TGTGCCAGCAGCGTAGCTACAGACTATGGCTACACCTTC. Translating gives CASSVATDYGYTF. The chain has TRBV9 and TRBJ1-2; D not certain. The CDR3 is 13 amino acids. Germline CDR1 SGDLS, CDR2 YYNGEE. Between the trimmed V and J ends, which lost 0 bases and 3 bases, there was a span of 6 bases.

The chain couples TRBV6-4 to TRBJ2-1, with 13 bases identical to TRBD2. This CDR3 has 15 residues. With 6 bases clipped from V and 4 bases from J, the junction kept 3 bases outside the gene matches. The germline gives CDR1 MRHNA, CDR2 SNTAGT. CDR3 protein: CASSLTSGGYNEQFF. The CDR3 bases are TGTGCCAGCAGCCTGACTAGCGGGGGGTACAATGAGCAGTTCTTC.

This clone was counted between two and nine times. This rearrangement joins TRBV19 to TRBJ1-6; 10 bases are a match to TRBD1. After removal of 8 bases from V and 7 bases from J, the junction contained 8 bases not matched to a gene. Per germline, CDR1 LNHDA and CDR2 SQIVND (reference sequence). The CDR3 has 15 residues. CDR3 bases: TGTGCCAGTCGGGACAGGGGAGTTGACAATTCACCCCTCCACTTT. It yields the protein CASRDRGVDNSPLHF.

Here the CDR3 reads CASRTGQFIDEQYF. The CDR3 nucleotides read TGCGCCAGCAGGACGGGACAGTTCATCGACGAGCAGTACTTC. The genes are TRBV5-1 and TRBJ2-7, with 7 bases that match TRBD1. Losses at the gene ends were 5 bases for V and 5 bases for J; bases not matched to a gene: 10. The V gene's germline CDR1 is SGHRS and CDR2 YFSETQ. The CDR3 has 14 residues.

This chain joins TRBV7-3 and TRBJ2-1, with TRBD2 matching 13 bases. This CDR3 spans 16 amino acids. Germline loops: CDR1 SGHTA, CDR2 FQGTGA. The V segment lost 5 bases and the J segment 9 bases; nucleotides outside the gene matches: 10. The CDR3 protein is CASSQAGTSGVVEQFF. Written as DNA, the CDR3 is TGTGCCAGCAGCCAGGCCGGGACTAGCGGGGTAGTTGAGCAGTTCTTC.

The CDR3 loop is CASSLGLAGVHGGTQYF. CDR3 coding DNA: TGCGCCAGCAGCTTGGGGCTAGCGGGGGTCCACGGAGGGACCCAGTACTTC. The gene calls are TRBV5-1 and TRBJ2-5; 10 nucleotides line up with TRBD2. CDR1 is SGHRS, CDR2 YFSETQ, per germline. The CDR3 has 17 residues. V shed 0 bases, J shed 7 bases, and the junction held 12 bases outside the gene matches.

This chain uses TRBV5-6 with TRBJ1-5; D remains unclear. Trimming pared 0 bases from V and 6 bases from J, leaving 7 bases between. Germline V gives CDR1 SGHDT, CDR2 YYEEEE. The CDR3 runs to 13 residues. The CDR3 sequence: CASSLGSGQPQHF. The CDR3 nucleotides are TGTGCCAGCAGCTTGGGTTCGGGTCAGCCCCAGCATTTT.

The chain recombines TRBV18 with TRBJ2-6; 9 positions agree with TRBD1. The V gene's germline CDR1 is KGHSH and CDR2 LQKENI. The ends lost 3 bases at V and 0 bases at J; junction bases unmatched: 6. The CDR3 sequence is 18 residues long. The CDR3 DNA follows: TGTGCCAGCTCACCCTACAGGGGGCCCAGCTCTGGGGCCAACGTCCTGACTTTC. Protein product: CASSPYRGPSSGANVLTF.

This chain joins TRBV5-1 and TRBJ2-4, with TRBD1 identical over 9 bases. CDR3 length equals 15 residues. Germline CDR1 SGHRS, CDR2 YFSETQ. V shed 4 bases and J 3 bases; nucleotides not matched to a gene: 5. CDR3 nucleotides: TGCGCCAGCAGCCCGGGACAGGGAGACAAAAACATTCAGTACTTC. It codes for CASSPGQGDKNIQYF.

This clone has only one observation. This chain connects TRBV29-1 to TRBJ1-1; 9 bases fit TRBD1. The length of the CDR3 is 12 residues. V gave up 7 bases and J gave up 1 base; unmatched junction bases: 1. Germline V gene sequence: CDR1 SQVTM, CDR2 ANQGSEA. CDR3 sequence (DNA): TGCAGCGGGGGACAGGGGAACACTGAAGCTTTCTTT. Amino acid sequence: CSGGQGNTEAFF.

The J gene is TRBJ2-6, the V gene TRBV7-6; D is ambiguous. V lost 2 bases and J 1 base, leaving 3 bases between the germline ends. Germline CDR1 SGHVS, CDR2 FNYEAQ. The CDR3 consists of 14 residues. CDR3 in amino acids: CASSLISGANVLTF. The CDR3, as DNA: TGTGCCAGCAGCTTAATATCTGGGGCCAACGTCCTGACTTTC. The entire variable domain, with the rest obtained from reference TRBV7-6 and TRBJ2-6, is as follows: GAGVSQSPRYKVTKRGQDVALRCDPISGHVSLYWYRQALGQGPEFLTYFNYEAQQDKSGLPNDRFSAERPEGSISTLTIQRTEQRDSAMYRCASSLISGANVLTFGAGSRLTVL.